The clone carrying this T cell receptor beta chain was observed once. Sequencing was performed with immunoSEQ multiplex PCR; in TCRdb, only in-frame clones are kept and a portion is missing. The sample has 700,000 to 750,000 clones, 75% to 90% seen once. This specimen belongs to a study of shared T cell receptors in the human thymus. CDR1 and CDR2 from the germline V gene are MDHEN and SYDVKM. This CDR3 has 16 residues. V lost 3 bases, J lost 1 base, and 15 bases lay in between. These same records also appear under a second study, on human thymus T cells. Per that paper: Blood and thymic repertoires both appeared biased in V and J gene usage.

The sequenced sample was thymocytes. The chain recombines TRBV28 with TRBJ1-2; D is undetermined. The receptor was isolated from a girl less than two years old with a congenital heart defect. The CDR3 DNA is TGTGCCAGCAGTTTTAGGTTTGGCGGGATTAACTATGGCTACACCTTC. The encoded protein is CASSFRFGGINYGYTF.